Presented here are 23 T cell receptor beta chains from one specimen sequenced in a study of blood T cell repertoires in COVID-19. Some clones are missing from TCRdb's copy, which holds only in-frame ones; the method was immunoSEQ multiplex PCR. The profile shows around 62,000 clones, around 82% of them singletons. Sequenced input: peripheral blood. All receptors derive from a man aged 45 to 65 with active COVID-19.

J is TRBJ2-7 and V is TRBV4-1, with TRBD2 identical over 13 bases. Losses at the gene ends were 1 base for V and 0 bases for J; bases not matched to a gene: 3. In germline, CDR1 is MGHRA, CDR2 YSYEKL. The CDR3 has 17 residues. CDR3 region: CASSQGTSGGASYEQYF. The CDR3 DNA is TGCGCCAGCAGCCAAGGAACTAGCGGGGGGGCCTCCTACGAGCAGTACTTC.

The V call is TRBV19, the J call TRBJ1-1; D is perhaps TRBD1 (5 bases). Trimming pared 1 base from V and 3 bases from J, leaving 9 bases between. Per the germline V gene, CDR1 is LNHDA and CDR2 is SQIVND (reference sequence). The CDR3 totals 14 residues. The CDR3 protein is CASSIGGGDTEAFF. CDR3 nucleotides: TGTGCCAGTAGTATAGGGGGCGGAGACACTGAAGCTTTCTTT.

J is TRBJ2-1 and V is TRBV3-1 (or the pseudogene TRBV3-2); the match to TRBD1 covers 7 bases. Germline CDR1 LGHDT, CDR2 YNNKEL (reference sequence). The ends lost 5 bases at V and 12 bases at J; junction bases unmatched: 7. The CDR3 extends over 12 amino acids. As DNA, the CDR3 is TGTGCCAGCAGCGCCGTTGCAGGGGGGCAGTTCTTC. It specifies CASSAVAGGQFF.

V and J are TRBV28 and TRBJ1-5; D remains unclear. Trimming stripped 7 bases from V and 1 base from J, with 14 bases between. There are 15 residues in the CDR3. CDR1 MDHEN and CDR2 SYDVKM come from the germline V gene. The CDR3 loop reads CASTSGGKSNQPQHF. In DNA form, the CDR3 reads TGTGCCAGCACCTCAGGAGGGAAGAGCAATCAGCCCCAGCATTTT.

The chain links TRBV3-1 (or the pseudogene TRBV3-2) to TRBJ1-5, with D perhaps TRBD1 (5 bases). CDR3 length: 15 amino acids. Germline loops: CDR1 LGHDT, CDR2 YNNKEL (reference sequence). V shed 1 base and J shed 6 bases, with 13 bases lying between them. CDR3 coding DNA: TGTGCCAGCAGCCAAGGGAGCTTGACAGTTCAGCCCCAGCATTTT. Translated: CASSQGSLTVQPQHF.

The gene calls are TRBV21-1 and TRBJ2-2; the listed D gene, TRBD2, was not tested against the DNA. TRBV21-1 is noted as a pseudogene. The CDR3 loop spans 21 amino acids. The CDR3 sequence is CASSNGRCKLRADLNTGELFF. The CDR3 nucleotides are TGTGCCAGCAGCAACGGTCGATGTAAACTGAGGGCAGACCTGAACACCGGGGAGCTGTTTTTT.

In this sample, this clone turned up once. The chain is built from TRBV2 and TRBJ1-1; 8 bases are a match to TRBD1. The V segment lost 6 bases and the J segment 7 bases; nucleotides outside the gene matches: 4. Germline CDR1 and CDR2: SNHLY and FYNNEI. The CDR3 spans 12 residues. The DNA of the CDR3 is TGTGCCAGCAGACAGGGGGAAGGTGAAGCTTTCTTT. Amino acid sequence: CASRQGEGEAFF.

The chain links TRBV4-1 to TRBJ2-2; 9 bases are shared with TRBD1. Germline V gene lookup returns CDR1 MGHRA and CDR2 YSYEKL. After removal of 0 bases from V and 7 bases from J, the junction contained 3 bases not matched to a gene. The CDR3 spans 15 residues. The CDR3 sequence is CASSQETGGFGELFF. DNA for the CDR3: TGCGCCAGCAGCCAAGAGACAGGGGGATTCGGGGAGCTGTTTTTT.

This CDR3 reads CASSPTVLVGGSKTQYF. CDR3 coding DNA: TGTGCCAGTAGTCCTACGGTCCTAGTGGGGGGGAGCAAGACCCAGTACTTC. The chain employs TRBV19 and TRBJ2-5, with TRBD2 identical over 7 bases. The CDR3 is made up of 17 amino acids. The V and J ends lost 5 bases and 6 bases, in that order; junction bases with no gene match: 18. The germline V gene has CDR1 LNHDA and CDR2 SQIVND (reference sequence). Full variable domain (missing parts from reference TRBV19 and TRBJ2-5): DGGITQSPKYLFRKEGQNVTLSCEQNLNHDAMYWYRQDPGQGLRLIYYSQIVNDFQKGDIAEGYSVSREKKESFPLTVTSAQKNPTAFYLCASSPTVLVGGSKTQYFGPGTRLLVL.

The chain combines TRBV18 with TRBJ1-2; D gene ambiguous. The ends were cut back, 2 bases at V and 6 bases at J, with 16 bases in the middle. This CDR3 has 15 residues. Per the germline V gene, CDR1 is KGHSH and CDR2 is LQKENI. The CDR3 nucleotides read TGTGCCAGCTCACCATGGGCCTGGCAGACGGATGGCTACACCTTC. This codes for CASSPWAWQTDGYTF.

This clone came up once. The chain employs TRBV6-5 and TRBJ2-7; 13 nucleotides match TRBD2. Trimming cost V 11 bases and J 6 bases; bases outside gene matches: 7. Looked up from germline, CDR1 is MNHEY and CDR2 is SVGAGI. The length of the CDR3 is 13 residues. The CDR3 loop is CARPGLAGPEQYF. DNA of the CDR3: TGTGCCCGCCCGGGACTAGCGGGACCCGAGCAGTACTTC.

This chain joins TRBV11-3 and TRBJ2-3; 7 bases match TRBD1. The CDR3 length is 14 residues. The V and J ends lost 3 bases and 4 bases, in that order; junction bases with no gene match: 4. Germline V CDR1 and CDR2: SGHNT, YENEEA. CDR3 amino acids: CASSFDRAADTQYF. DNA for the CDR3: TGTGCCAGCAGCTTCGACAGGGCGGCAGATACGCAGTATTTT.

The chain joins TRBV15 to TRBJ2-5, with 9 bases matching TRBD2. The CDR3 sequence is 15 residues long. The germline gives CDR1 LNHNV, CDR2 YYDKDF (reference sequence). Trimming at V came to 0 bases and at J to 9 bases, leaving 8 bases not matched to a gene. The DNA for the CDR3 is TGTGCCACCAGCAGAGATGCGGCTAGCGGGACGGCCCAGTACTTC. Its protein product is CATSRDAASGTAQYF.

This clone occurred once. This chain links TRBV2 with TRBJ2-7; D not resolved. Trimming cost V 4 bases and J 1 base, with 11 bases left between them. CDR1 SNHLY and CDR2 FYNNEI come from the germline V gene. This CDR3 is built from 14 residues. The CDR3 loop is CASSVGRLSYEQYF. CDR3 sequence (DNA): TGTGCCAGCAGTGTGGGCAGGCTTTCCTACGAGCAGTACTTC.

The chain's CDR3 is CASSFSDRGDGYTF. CDR3 in DNA: TGTGCCAGCAGCTTCTCGGACAGGGGGGACGGCTACACCTTC. The chain carries TRBV7-9 and TRBJ1-2; 10 bases map to TRBD1. The ends lost 3 bases at V and 8 bases at J; junction bases unmatched: 6. Germline lookup yields CDR1 SEHNR and CDR2 FQNEAQ (reference sequence). This CDR3 contains 14 residues.

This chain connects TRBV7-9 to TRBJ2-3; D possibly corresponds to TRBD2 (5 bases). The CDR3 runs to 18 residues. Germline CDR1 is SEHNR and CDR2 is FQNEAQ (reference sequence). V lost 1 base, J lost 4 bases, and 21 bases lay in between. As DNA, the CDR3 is TGTGCCAGCAGCTTAGATGGCCGACTGGCGGGTATAGCAGATACGCAGTATTTT. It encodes CASSLDGRLAGIADTQYF.

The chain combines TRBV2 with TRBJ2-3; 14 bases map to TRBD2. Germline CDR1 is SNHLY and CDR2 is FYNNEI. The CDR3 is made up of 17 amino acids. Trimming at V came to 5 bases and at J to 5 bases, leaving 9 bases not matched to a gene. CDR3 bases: TGTGCCAGCAGTTCTCGACCCGGACTAGCGGGGGGAGATACGCAGTATTTT. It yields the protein CASSSRPGLAGGDTQYF.

DNA of the CDR3: TGTGCCAGTAGTGTTCGGGCAGGGGCTTCACCCCTCCACTTT. It translates to CASSVRAGASPLHF. The V and J genes are TRBV19 and TRBJ1-6, with a weak D call TRBD1 (6 bases). Trimming left V 5 bases short and J 9 bases short, with 14 bases between. Germline CDR1 is LNHDA and CDR2 is SQIVND (reference sequence). The CDR3 sequence is 14 residues long.

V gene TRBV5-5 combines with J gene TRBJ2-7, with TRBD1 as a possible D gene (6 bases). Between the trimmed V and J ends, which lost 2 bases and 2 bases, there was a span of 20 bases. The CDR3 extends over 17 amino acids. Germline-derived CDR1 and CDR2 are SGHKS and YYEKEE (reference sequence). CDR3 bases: TGTGCCAGCAGCTTAAAAGCTACAGGGTCGACTACCTACGAGCAGTACTTC. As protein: CASSLKATGSTTYEQYF.

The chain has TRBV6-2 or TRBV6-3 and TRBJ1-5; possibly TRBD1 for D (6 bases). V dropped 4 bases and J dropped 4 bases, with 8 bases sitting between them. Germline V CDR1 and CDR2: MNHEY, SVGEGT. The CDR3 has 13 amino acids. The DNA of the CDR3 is TGTGCCAGCAGTTCCCAGGGGAATCAGCCCCAGCATTTT. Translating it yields CASSSQGNQPQHF.

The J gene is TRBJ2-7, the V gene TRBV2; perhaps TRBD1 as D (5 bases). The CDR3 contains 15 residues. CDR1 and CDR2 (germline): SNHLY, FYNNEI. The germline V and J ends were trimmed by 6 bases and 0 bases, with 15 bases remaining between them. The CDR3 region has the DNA TGTGCCAGCAGAGATGACAGTCTGGGCTCCTACGAGCAGTACTTC. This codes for CASRDDSLGSYEQYF.

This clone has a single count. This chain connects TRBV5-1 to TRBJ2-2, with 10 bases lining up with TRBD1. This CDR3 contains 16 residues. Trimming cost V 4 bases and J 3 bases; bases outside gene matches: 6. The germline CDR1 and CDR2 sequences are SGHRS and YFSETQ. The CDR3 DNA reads TGCGCCAGCAGCCCGGAGGGACAGGGGCACACCGGGGAGCTGTTTTTT. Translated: CASSPEGQGHTGELFF.

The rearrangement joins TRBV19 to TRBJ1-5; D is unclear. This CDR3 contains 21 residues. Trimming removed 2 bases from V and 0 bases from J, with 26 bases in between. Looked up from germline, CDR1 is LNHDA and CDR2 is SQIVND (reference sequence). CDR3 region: CASSIREVIYYHDDSNQPQHF. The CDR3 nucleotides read TGTGCCAGTAGTATAAGAGAGGTAATTTATTATCACGACGATAGCAATCAGCCCCAGCATTTT.